This TCR beta chain was sequenced in a study of blood T cell repertoires in COVID-19. About the study: PBMCs, B-cell-depleted T cells, or T cells provided the cDNA or gDNA that made up the material.

Profiled with immunoSEQ multiplex PCR; TCRdb holds only in-frame clones, not every one. In the table there are about 180,000 clones, more than 70% of which are singletons. The CDR3 is 14 amino acids. V dropped 1 base and J dropped 7; count of bases not matched to a gene: 5. CDR1 and CDR2 (germline): SGHVS, FQNEAQ. This TCR was recovered from a woman aged 30 to 39 with acute or convalescent COVID-19. Sequencing input: peripheral blood. This rearrangement joins TRBV7-8 to TRBJ2-7, with 9 bases lining up with TRBD2. CDR3 region: CASSLGLAGIEQYF. The CDR3 coding sequence is TGTGCCAGCAGCTTAGGGCTAGCGGGAATAGAGCAGTACTTC.